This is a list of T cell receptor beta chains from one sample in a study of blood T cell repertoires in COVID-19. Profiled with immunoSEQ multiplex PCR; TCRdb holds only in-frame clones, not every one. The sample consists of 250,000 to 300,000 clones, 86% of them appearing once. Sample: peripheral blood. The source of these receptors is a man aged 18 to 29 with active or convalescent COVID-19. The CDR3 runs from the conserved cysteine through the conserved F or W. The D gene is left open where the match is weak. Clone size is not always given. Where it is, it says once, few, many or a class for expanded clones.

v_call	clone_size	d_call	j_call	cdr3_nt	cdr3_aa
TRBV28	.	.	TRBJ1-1	TGTGCCAGCAGCGGGATGACGAACACTGAAGCTTTCTTT	CASSGMTNTEAFF
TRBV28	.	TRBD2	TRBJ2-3	TGTGCCAGCGGTACGGACTTACTAGCGGGGACAGATACGCAGTATTTT	CASGTDLLAGTDTQYF
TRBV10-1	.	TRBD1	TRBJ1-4	TGCGCCAGCATGCGAGGGGGGACAGGGGAAGGTAATGAAAAACTGTTTTTT	CASMRGGTGEGNEKLFF
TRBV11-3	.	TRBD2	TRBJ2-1	TGTGCCAGCAGCACAACCGGGACTAGCGGGAGTGGCTTTGATGAGCAGTTCTTC	CASSTTGTSGSGFDEQFF
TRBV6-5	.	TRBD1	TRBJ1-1	TGTGCCAGCAGGGGACAGGGGAGAACGAACACTGAAGCTTTCTTT	CASRGQGRTNTEAFF
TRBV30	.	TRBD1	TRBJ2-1	TGTGCCTGGAGTGTTTGGCACAGGGGGCGCAGGGGCAATGAGCAGTTCTTC	CAWSVWHRGRRGNEQFF
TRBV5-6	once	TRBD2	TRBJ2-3	TGTGCCAGCAGGACTAGCGGGGGGCCAGATACGCAGTATTTT	CASRTSGGPDTQYF
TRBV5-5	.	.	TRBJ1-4	TGTGCCAGCAGCTTTCAGGAAGCAACTAATGAAAAACTGTTTTTT	CASSFQEATNEKLFF
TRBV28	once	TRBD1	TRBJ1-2	TGTGCCAGCAGTACGGGGACAGGGGCCTATGGCTACACCTTC	CASSTGTGAYGYTF
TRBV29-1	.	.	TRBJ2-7	TGCAGCGTTGTTAGCTCCTACGAGCAGTACTTC	CSVVSSYEQYF
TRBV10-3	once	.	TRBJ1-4	TGTGCCATCAGTCCCAATCGCAAGGGGGAATTGTTCTTT	CAISPNRKGELFF
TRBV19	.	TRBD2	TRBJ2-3	TGTGCCAGTAGTGCTACTAGCGGGAGGGGGTATACGCAGTATTTT	CASSATSGRGYTQYF
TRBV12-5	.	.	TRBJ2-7	TGTGCTAGTGGTTTGTTTCAGGGTGTCAACGAGCAGTACTTC	CASGLFQGVNEQYF
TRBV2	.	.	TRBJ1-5	TGTGCCAGCAGTGGTCAGGTTCGCAATCAGCCCCAGCATTTT	CASSGQVRNQPQHF
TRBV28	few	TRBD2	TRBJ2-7	TGTGCCAGCAGTTTGCGGGAGGGCCCCGAGCAGTACTTC	CASSLREGPEQYF
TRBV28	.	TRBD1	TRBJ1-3	TGTGCCAGCAGTTTAGGACAGGCCTACTCTGGAAACACCATATATTTT	CASSLGQAYSGNTIYF
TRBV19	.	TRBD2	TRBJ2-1	TGTGCCAGTAGTCTTAGCGGGGAGGGCGAGCAGTTCTTC	CASSLSGEGEQFF
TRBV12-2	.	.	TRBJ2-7	TGCGAGGGGAGCGGGTGTTCCTACGAGCAGTACTTC	CEGSGCSYEQYF
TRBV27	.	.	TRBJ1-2	TGTGCCAGCAGTTTTTCTGGCAGTGACTATGGCTACACCTTC	CASSFSGSDYGYTF
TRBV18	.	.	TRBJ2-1	TGTGCCAGCTCCGATTTTGTTAGCAATGAGCAGTTCTTC	CASSDFVSNEQFF
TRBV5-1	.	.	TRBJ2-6	TGCGCCAGCAGCAACATGCCCGACTTGGCCGGGGCCAACGTCCTGACTTTC	CASSNMPDLAGANVLTF
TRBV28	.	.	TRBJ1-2	TGTGCCAGCAGTTTAACAGGGCACTATGGCTACACCTTC	CASSLTGHYGYTF
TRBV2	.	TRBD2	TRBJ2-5	TGTGCCAGCAGGGGGCGGGGGAAAGAGACCCAGTACTTC	CASRGRGKETQYF
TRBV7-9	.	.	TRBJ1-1	TGTGCCAGCAGCTTTAGGGCTGGGGGCAGGAACACTGAAGCTTTCTTT	CASSFRAGGRNTEAFF
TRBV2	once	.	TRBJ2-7	TGTGCCAGCCGGGACACCCTATACGAGCAGTACTTC	CASRDTLYEQYF
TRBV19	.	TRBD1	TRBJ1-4	TGTGCCAGTAGTATCCCGACAGGGAATAATGAAAAACTGTTTTTT	CASSIPTGNNEKLFF
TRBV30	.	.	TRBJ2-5	TGTGCCTGGGTGGGGATAGGGGAACAAGAGACCCAGTACTTC	CAWVGIGEQETQYF
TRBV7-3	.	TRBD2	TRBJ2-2	TGTGCCAGCAGCTTACCGCTAGCGGGATCGAACACCGGGGAGCTGTTTTTT	CASSLPLAGSNTGELFF
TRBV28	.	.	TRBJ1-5	TGTGCCAGCACCCCGGGAACAGGGCCCCAGCCCCAGCATTTT	CASTPGTGPQPQHF
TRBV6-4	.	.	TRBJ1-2	TGTGCCAGCAGTGAATGGCAGGGTTATGGCTACACCTTC	CASSEWQGYGYTF
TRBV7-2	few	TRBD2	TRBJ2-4	TGTGCCAGCAGCTTAAACAGGGACGGGGGGGGCATTCAGTACTTC	CASSLNRDGGGIQYF